The 14 T cell receptor beta chains below were found in one sample sequenced in a study of T cell repertoires in cytomegalovirus infection. Their specific antigens are unknown. MiXCR was run by TCRdb on the reads, yielding one entry per CDR3 protein. The sample lists about 160,000 distinct CDR3 sequences, roughly a fifth occurring once. Here the sequenced sample was CD8+ T cells from cultured PBMCs, taken from culture after CMV antigen stimulation. The receptors shown here come from a human donor in good health (CMV status not recorded). Some clones in this sample may be carry-over from other donors' samples.

This clonotype was found many times. The J gene is TRBJ2-7, the V gene TRBV27, with D unclear. The germline V and J ends were trimmed by 3 bases and 3 bases, with 12 bases remaining between them. CDR3 length: 14 residues. Germline loops: CDR1 MNHEY, CDR2 SMNVEV (reference sequence). The CDR3 DNA is TGTGCCAGCAGTTTTGGCAGCTCGTTCTACGAGCAGTACTTC. Its translation: CASSFGSSFYEQYF.

This clonotype was counted a single time. The J gene is TRBJ2-5, the V gene TRBV6-5, with D uncertain. The germline gives CDR1 MNHEY, CDR2 SVGAGI. V was clipped by 2 bases and J by 4 bases, with 29 bases between them. This CDR3 comprises 20 residues. The CDR3 coding sequence is TGTGCCAGCAGTTACCCACCAATTCAGACGACAAGGTCGCCTCCAGAGACCCAGTACTTC. This translates into CASSYPPIQTTRSPPETQYF.

A few counts support this clonotype. This chain connects TRBV6-2 or TRBV6-3 to TRBJ1-5; 8 bases agree with TRBD1. V dropped 4 bases and J dropped 2; count of bases not matched to a gene: 10. The V gene's germline CDR1 is MNHEY and CDR2 SVGEGT. CDR3 length equals 17 residues. CDR3 in DNA: TGTGCCAGCAGTTTGGAAAGTACAGGGGGGGGCAATCAGCCCCAGCATTTT. Protein: CASSLESTGGGNQPQHF.

The CDR3 loop is CASSLLGLNTEAFF. In DNA, the CDR3 is TGTGCCAGCAGCTTACTGGGTTTGAACACTGAAGCTTTCTTT. J is TRBJ1-1 and V is TRBV11-1; no clear D gene. Germline assignment: CDR1 SGHAT and CDR2 FQDESV (reference sequence). Trimming removed 2 bases at V and 0 bases at J, with 7 bases between. The CDR3 spans 14 residues.

The V call is TRBV7-9, the J call TRBJ1-1; 8 nucleotides line up with TRBD1. Germline V CDR1 and CDR2: SEHNR, FQNEAQ (reference sequence). CDR3 size: 12 residues. With V trimmed by 5 bases and J by 10 bases, 6 bases remained unmatched. The CDR3 DNA follows: TGTGCCAGCAGCCAAGACAGGGGAGGAGCTTTCTTT. It encodes CASSQDRGGAFF. Filled out from reference TRBV7-9 and TRBJ1-1, the complete variable domain reads DTGVSQNPRHKITKRGQNVTFRCDPISEHNRLYWYRQTLGQGPEFLTYFQNEAQLEKSRLLSDRFSAERPKGSFSTLEIQRTEQGDSAMYLCASSQDRGGAFFGQGTRLTVV.

As DNA, the CDR3 is TGCGCCAGCAGCCCGGGGGGGGCGAGCTATGGCTACACCTTC. Protein product: CASSPGGASYGYTF. The V call is TRBV4-1, the J call TRBJ1-2; a possible D gene is TRBD1 (6 bases). CDR1 is MGHRA, CDR2 YSYEKL, per germline. Trimming removed 4 bases at V and 4 bases at J, with 13 bases between. The CDR3 consists of 14 residues.

The chain employs TRBV4-3 and TRBJ2-3; maybe TRBD2 (5 bases). The CDR3 spans 15 residues. Germline V gives CDR1 LGHNA, CDR2 YSLEER. Trimming cost V 2 bases and J 1 base, with 10 bases left between them. CDR3 bases: TGCGCCAGCAGCCAACGAGCGGTCGGCACAGATACGCAGTATTTT. This gives the protein CASSQRAVGTDTQYF.

J is TRBJ2-7 and V is TRBV28, with 7 bases fitting TRBD1. After removal of 2 bases from V and 6 bases from J, the junction contained 10 bases not matched to a gene. The CDR3 consists of 15 residues. Germline assignment: CDR1 MDHEN and CDR2 SYDVKM. The chain's CDR3 is CASSLVRDSSAEQYF. DNA of the CDR3: TGTGCCAGCAGTTTAGTTAGGGACAGCTCAGCCGAGCAGTACTTC.

The chain has TRBV6-6 and TRBJ1-1; D is possibly TRBD1 (5 bases). The CDR3 consists of 15 residues. The ends were cut back, 0 bases at V and 1 base at J, with 9 bases in the middle. CDR1 is MNHNY and CDR2 is SVGAGI in the germline V gene (reference sequence). The CDR3 reads CASSYSRDGNTEAFF. Here the CDR3 DNA reads TGTGCCAGCAGTTACTCGAGGGACGGGAACACTGAAGCTTTCTTT.

V gene TRBV3-1 combines with J gene TRBJ2-3; the match to TRBD2 covers 11 bases. The V gene end was trimmed by 5 bases and the J gene end by 3 bases; junction bases not matched to a gene: 13. Germline values: CDR1 LGHDT, CDR2 YNNKEL (reference sequence). This CDR3 spans 18 amino acids. The CDR3 DNA follows: TGTGCCAGCAGCAAGACTAGCGGGGTATTGGGGAGGACAGATACGCAGTATTTT. This sequence encodes CASSKTSGVLGRTDTQYF.

This clonotype has at least ten counts. This sequence joins TRBV12-3 or TRBV12-4 and TRBJ2-1, with 8 bases that match TRBD2. The CDR3 loop spans 18 amino acids. V gave up 7 bases and J gave up 8 bases; unmatched junction bases: 22. CDR3 nucleotide sequence: TGTGCCAGCACCACGCGGACATACGTCGGGGGGGCCCTCGATGAGCAGTTCTTC. Its protein product is CASTTRTYVGGALDEQFF.

This clonotype was recorded many times. This chain uses TRBV4-1 with TRBJ1-2; the D gene is possibly TRBD1 (5 bases). Trimming removed 0 bases at V and 6 bases at J, with 14 bases between. Germline loops: CDR1 MGHRA, CDR2 YSYEKL. This CDR3 has 15 amino acids. CDR3 protein: CASSQERGRVHGYTF. DNA for the CDR3: TGCGCCAGCAGCCAAGAGCGGGGGAGGGTTCATGGCTACACCTTC.

The DNA of the CDR3 is TGTGCCAGCAGTCGAGGGACAGCGCGGAACACTGAAGCTTTCTTT. It specifies CASSRGTARNTEAFF. The chain has TRBV12-3 or TRBV12-4 and TRBJ1-1, with TRBD1 matching 7 bases. V lost 5 bases to trimming and J lost 1 base; unmatched junction nucleotides: 7. CDR3 size: 15 residues.

The V and J genes are TRBV7-2 and TRBJ1-5; no reliable D call. CDR3 length: 12 amino acids. V was clipped by 0 bases and J by 6 bases, with 3 bases between them. Per germline, CDR1 SGHTA and CDR2 FQGNSA. CDR3 DNA sequence: TGTGCCAGCAGCTTAGCGACTCAGCCCCAGCATTTT. This encodes CASSLATQPQHF.